The T cell receptor beta chain under discussion was sequenced for a study of response to subunit inactivated influenza vaccine. Notes on the study in general: With each seasonal influenza vaccination, the authors suggested, few new T cells are recruited.

This clonotype was seen at least ten times. What it binds is not known. TCRdb passed the RT-PCR reads through MiXCR, listing each CDR3 protein once. The data hold about 520,000 distinct CDR3 sequences, with more than 7% observed a single time. CDR3 length: 17 amino acids. The V gene end was trimmed by 3 bases and the J gene end by 3 bases; junction bases not matched to a gene: 11. Looked up from germline, CDR1 is DFQATT and CDR2 is SNEGSKA (reference sequence). The material sequenced was PBMCs from blood, taken 23 to 25 months after vaccination. This receptor was identified in a man between 50 and 69 years old who received an inactivated influenza vaccine. This sequence joins TRBV20-1 and TRBJ2-2; 9 bases fit TRBD2. The CDR3 loop reads CSASESGTSRYTGELFF. The DNA of the CDR3 is TGCAGTGCTAGCGAATCCGGGACTAGCCGATACACCGGGGAGCTGTTTTTT.